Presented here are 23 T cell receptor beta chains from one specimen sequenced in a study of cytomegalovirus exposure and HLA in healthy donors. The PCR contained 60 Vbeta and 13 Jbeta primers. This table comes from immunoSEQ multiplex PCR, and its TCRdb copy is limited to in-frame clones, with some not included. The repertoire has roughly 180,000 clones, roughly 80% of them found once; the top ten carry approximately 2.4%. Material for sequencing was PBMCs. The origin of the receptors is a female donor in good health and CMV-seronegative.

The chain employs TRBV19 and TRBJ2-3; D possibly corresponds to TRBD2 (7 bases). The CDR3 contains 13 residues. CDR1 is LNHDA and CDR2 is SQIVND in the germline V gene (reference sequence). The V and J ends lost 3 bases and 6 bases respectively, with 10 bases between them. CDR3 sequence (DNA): TGTGCCAGTAGTATGGGGGGGGGCGATACGCAGTATTTT. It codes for CASSMGGGDTQYF. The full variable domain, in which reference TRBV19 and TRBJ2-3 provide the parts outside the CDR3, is DGGITQSPKYLFRKEGQNVTLSCEQNLNHDAMYWYRQDPGQGLRLIYYSQIVNDFQKGDIAEGYSVSREKKESFPLTVTSAQKNPTAFYLCASSMGGGDTQYFGPGTRLTVL.

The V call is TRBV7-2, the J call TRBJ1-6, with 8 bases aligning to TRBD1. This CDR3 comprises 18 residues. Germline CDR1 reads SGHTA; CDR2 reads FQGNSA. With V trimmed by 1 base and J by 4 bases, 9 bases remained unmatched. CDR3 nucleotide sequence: TGTGCCAGCAGCTTAGACGGGGACAGGAGACTATATAATTCACCCCTCCACTTT. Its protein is CASSLDGDRRLYNSPLHF.

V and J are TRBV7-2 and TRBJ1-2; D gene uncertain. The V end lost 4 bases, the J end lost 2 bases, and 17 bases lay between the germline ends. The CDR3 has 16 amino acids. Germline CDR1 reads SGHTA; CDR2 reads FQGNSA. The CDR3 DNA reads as TGTGCCAGCAGCTCCCGCCGGGGAGACATCAACTATGGCTACACCTTC. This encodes CASSSRRGDINYGYTF.

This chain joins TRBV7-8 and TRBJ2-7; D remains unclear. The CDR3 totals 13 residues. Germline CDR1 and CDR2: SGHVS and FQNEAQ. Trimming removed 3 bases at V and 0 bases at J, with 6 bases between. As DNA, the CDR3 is TGTGCCAGCAGCTTCCCCCTCTCCTACGAGCAGTACTTC. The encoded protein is CASSFPLSYEQYF.

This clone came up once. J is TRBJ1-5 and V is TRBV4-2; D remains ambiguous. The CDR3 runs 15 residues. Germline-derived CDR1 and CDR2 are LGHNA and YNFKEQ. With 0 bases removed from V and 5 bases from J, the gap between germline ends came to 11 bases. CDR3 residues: CASSQDLRGYQPQHF. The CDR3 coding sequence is TGTGCCAGCAGCCAAGATTTGAGAGGGTATCAGCCCCAGCATTTT.

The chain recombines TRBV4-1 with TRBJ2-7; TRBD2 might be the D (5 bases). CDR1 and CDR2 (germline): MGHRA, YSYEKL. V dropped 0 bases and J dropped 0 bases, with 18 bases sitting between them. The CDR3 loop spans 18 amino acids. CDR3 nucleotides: TGCGCCAGCAGCCAAGAAAGGAGGAGACGGAGGATCTCCTACGAGCAGTACTTC. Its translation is CASSQERRRRRISYEQYF.

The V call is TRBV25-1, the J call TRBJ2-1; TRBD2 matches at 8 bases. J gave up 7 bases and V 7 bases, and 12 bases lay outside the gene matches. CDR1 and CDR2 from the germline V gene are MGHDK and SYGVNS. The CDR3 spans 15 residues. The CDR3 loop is CASISSGSYLNEQFF. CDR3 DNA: TGTGCCAGCATTTCGAGCGGGAGTTACCTAAATGAGCAGTTCTTC.

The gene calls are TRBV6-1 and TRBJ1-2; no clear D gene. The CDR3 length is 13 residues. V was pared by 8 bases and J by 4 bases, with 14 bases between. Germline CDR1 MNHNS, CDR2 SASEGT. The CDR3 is CASGPSGLYGYTF. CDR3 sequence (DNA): TGTGCCAGCGGTCCCTCCGGACTCTATGGCTACACCTTC.

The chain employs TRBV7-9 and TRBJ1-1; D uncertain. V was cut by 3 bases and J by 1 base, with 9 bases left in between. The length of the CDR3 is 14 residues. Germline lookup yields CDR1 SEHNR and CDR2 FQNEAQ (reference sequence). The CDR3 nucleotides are TGTGCCAGCAGCTTGATGACTGAGAACACTGAAGCTTTCTTT. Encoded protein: CASSLMTENTEAFF.

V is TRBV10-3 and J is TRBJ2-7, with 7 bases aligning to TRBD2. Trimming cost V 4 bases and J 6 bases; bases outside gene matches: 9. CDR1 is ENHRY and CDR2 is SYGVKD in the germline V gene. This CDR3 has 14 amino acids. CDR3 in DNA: TGTGCCATCAGTGGAGGGAGGGTGGCGGGCGAGCAGTACTTC. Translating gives CAISGGRVAGEQYF.

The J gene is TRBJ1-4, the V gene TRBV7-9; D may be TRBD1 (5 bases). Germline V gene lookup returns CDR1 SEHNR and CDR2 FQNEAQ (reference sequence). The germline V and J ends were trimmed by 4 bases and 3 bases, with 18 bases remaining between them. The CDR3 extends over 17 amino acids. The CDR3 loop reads CASSYGGPCRANEKLFF. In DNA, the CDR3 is TGTGCCAGCAGCTACGGGGGACCATGCAGGGCTAATGAAAAACTGTTTTTT.

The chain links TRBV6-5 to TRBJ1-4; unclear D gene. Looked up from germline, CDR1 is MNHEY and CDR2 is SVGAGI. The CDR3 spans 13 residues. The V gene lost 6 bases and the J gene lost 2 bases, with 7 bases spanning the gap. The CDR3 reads CASRLRTNEKLFF. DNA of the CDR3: TGTGCCAGCAGACTGAGGACTAATGAAAAACTGTTTTTT.

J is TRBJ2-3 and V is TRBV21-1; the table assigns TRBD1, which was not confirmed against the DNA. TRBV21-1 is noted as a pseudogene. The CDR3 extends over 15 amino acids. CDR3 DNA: TGTGCCAGCAGCAACGGACAGGAGTCCACAGATACGCAGTATTTT. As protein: CASSNGQESTDTQYF.

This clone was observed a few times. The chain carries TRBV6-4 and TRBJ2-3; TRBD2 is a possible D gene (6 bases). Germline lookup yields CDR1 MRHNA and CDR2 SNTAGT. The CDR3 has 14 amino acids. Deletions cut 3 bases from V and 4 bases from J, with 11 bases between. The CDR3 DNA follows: TGTGCCAGCAGTGAACTAGCCGGAGCAGATACGCAGTATTTT. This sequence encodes CASSELAGADTQYF.

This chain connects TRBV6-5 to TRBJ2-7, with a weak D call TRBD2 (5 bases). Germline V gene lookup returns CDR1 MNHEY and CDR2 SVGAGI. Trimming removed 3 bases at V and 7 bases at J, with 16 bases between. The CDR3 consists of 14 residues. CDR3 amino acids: CASSYRDYPLEQYF. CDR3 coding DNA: TGTGCCAGCAGTTATCGTGACTATCCCCTGGAGCAGTACTTC.

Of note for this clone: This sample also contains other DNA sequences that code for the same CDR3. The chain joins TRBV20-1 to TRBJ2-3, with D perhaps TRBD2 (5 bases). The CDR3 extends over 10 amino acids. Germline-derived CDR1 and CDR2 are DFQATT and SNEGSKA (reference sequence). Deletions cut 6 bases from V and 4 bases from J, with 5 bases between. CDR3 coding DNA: TGCAGTGCGCGGGCAGATACGCAGTATTTT. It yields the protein CSARADTQYF.

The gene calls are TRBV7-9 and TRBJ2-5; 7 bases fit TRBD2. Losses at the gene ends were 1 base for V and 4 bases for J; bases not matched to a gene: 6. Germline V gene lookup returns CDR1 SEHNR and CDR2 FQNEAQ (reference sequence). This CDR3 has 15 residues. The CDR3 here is CASSLVAGVLETQYF. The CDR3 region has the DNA TGTGCCAGCAGCTTAGTGGCGGGGGTACTAGAGACCCAGTACTTC.

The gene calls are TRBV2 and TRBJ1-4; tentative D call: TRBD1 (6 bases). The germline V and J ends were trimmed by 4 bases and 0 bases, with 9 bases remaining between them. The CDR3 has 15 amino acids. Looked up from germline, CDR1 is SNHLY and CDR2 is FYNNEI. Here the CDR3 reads CASSAYRATNEKLFF. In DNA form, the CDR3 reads TGTGCCAGCAGTGCCTACAGGGCAACTAATGAAAAACTGTTTTTT.

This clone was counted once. The DNA of the CDR3 is TGTGCCAGCAGCTTAACGGGCTACGAGCAGTACTTC. This sequence encodes CASSLTGYEQYF. J is TRBJ2-7 and V is TRBV7-8; D not resolved. Trimming took off 2 bases at V and 3 bases at J, with 5 bases between the two ends. This CDR3 has 12 residues. CDR1 is SGHVS, CDR2 FQNEAQ, per germline.

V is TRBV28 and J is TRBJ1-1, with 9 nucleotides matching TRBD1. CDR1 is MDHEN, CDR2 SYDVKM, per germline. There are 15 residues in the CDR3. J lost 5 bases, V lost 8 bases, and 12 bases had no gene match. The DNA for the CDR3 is TGTGCCAGCCAAGAACCGGGACAGGGAGGGACTGAAGCTTTCTTT. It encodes CASQEPGQGGTEAFF.

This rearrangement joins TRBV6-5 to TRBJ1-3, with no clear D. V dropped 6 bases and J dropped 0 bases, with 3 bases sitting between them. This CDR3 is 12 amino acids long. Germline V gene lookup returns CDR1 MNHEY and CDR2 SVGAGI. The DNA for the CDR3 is TGTGCCAGCAGCAACTCTGGAAACACCATATATTTT. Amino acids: CASSNSGNTIYF.

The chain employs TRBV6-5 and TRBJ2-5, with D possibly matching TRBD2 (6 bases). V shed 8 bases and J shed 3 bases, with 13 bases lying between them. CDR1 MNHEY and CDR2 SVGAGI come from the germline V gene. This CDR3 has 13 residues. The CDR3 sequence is CASRQRAEETQYF. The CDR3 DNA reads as TGTGCCAGCCGCCAGCGGGCAGAAGAGACCCAGTACTTC.

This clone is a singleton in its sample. For the CDR3, the DNA is TGTGCCAGTAGTACCTTGGACAGCTGGAATTCACCCCTCCACTTT. The encoded protein is CASSTLDSWNSPLHF. The V and J genes are TRBV19 and TRBJ1-6, with D possibly matching TRBD1 (6 bases). The CDR3 consists of 15 residues. V was shortened by 4 bases and J by 7 bases, with 14 bases between the two germline ends. Germline CDR1 LNHDA, CDR2 SQIVND (reference sequence).